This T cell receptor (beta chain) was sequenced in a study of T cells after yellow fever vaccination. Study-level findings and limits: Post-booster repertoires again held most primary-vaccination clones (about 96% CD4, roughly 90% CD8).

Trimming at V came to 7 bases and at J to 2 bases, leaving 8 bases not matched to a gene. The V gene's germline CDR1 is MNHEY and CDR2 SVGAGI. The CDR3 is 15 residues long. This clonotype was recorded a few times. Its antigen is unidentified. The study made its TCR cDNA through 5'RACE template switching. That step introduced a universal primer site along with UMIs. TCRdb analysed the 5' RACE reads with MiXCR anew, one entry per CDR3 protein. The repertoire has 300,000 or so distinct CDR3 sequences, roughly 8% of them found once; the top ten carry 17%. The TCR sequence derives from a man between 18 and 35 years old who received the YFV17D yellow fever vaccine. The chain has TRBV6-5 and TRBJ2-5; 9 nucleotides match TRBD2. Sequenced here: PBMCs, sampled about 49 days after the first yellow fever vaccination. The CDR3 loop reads CASISAGGLQETQYF. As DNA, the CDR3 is TGTGCCAGCATTTCAGCGGGGGGACTACAAGAGACCCAGTACTTC.